This entry is about one T cell receptor beta chain. The antigen remains unidentified. The germline V gene has CDR1 SGHNT and CDR2 YYREEE (reference sequence). Deletions cut 10 bases from V and 3 bases from J, with 11 bases between. The CDR3 contains 12 residues. Some clones are missing from TCRdb's copy, which holds only in-frame ones; the method was immunoSEQ multiplex PCR. This table holds about 160,000 clones, more than 75% found once. The sample comes from a study of cytomegalovirus exposure and HLA in healthy donors. On the study more broadly: The 120 validation repertoires were reported in a later analysis to have been generated on the same platform as the approximately 700 first-cohort repertoires. Study findings and constraints: The majority of TCR sequences were rare, yet some public TCRs appeared in many donors. Overall, about 160 TCR beta chains were annotated as cytomegalovirus-associated. As was reported, the classifier diagnosed cytomegalovirus status with high specificity and sensitivity.

This chain links TRBV5-4 with TRBJ1-5; D is uncertain. The specimen was PBMCs. This clonotype originated in a man aged 18 to 29 in good health and CMV-seronegative. The CDR3 DNA is TGTGCCCCTCATAGAACCAATCAGCCCCAGCATTTT. Translation gives CAPHRTNQPQHF.